The 5 T cell receptor beta chains listed next were all sequenced from one sample in a study of blood T cell repertoires in COVID-19. Assay: immunoSEQ multiplex PCR; the TCRdb copy retains only in-frame clones and omits some. The sample carries roughly 260,000 clones, about 88% recorded once. Sample: peripheral blood. These receptors were obtained from a woman in her twenties or thirties with COVID-19, enrolled during active disease.

This chain connects TRBV30 to TRBJ1-2; 8 positions agree with TRBD1. The J segment lost 5 bases and the V segment lost 2 bases, leaving 10 bases of the junction unmatched. The CDR3 is 15 residues long. The germline V gene has CDR1 GTSNPN and CDR2 SVGIG (reference sequence). This CDR3 reads CAWSPPWTGRYGYTF. The CDR3 bases are TGTGCCTGGAGTCCGCCCTGGACAGGGAGGTATGGCTACACCTTC.

The chain combines TRBV5-6 with TRBJ1-5, with 10 positions matching TRBD1. V gave up 0 bases and J gave up 5 bases; unmatched junction bases: 5. Germline assignment: CDR1 SGHDT and CDR2 YYEEEE. CDR3 length: 16 residues. CDR3 sequence: CASSLAQDRGHQPQHF. In nucleotides, the CDR3 is TGTGCCAGCAGCTTGGCCCAAGACAGGGGGCATCAGCCCCAGCATTTT.

This clone was seen only once. The rearrangement uses TRBV18 and TRBJ1-2, with 9 bases identical to TRBD1. This CDR3 has 16 amino acids. Trimming took 3 bases from V and 5 from J; bases not matched to a gene: 10. Germline CDR1 and CDR2: KGHSH and LQKENI. In DNA form, the CDR3 reads TGTGCCAGCTCACCGAACCTGGGGACAGGGCGGTATGGCTACACCTTC. Translation gives CASSPNLGTGRYGYTF.

The chain has TRBV14 and TRBJ1-2; no definite D call. The CDR3 length is 13 residues. V lost 1 base and J lost 2, with 5 bases in between. The germline CDR1 and CDR2 sequences are SGHDN and FVKESK. The DNA of the CDR3 is TGTGCCAGCAGCCAAGGGCGGAACTATGGCTACACCTTC. Its translation is CASSQGRNYGYTF.

The chain links TRBV9 to TRBJ2-7; the match to TRBD2 covers 7 bases. The CDR3 has 16 amino acids. Germline trimming cut 4 bases from V and 6 bases from J; bases unmatched to any gene: 16. Germline loops: CDR1 SGDLS, CDR2 YYNGEE. The DNA for the CDR3 is TGTGCCAGCAGCCCCAGGTTAGCGGGTGTTGGTGGCGAGCAGTACTTC. This encodes CASSPRLAGVGGEQYF.